A selection of T cell receptor beta chains follows, all from one sample in a study of CD8 T cells in ankylosing spondylitis. A single record per CDR3 protein comes from TCRdb applying MiXCR to the 5' RACE reads. Counted here are approximately 350,000 distinct CDR3 sequences, approximately 22% occurring once; the ten biggest clones make up over 10%. The sequencing sample was made of blood, either unsorted or a sorted T cell fraction (not recorded which). These receptor sequences come from a male donor with ankylosing spondylitis or in good health (not recorded which). Both conserved end residues are trimmed from each CDR3. A D gene is named only where the DNA matches it firmly. Clone size is not always given. Where it is, it says once, few, many or a class for expanded clones.

clone_size d_call j_call v_call cdr3_aa
NA TRBD2 TRBJ2-1 TRBV10-3 AISEPTSGDYNEQF
many NA TRBJ2-7 TRBV4-1 ASSQQEWGDYEQY
once TRBD1 TRBJ2-7 TRBV12-3/TRBV12-4 ASSPRDRGPGEQY
NA TRBD1 TRBJ2-5 TRBV12-5 ASGLTGAGGETQY
NA TRBD2 TRBJ2-3 TRBV9 ASSPRTSVAPDTQY
few NA TRBJ2-3 TRBV21-1 ASSNDGESDRGKSDTQY
few TRBD2 TRBJ2-3 TRBV9 ASSASLAGGRDTQY
NA NA TRBJ1-1 TRBV12-3/TRBV12-4 ATTSYYTEAF
many NA TRBJ2-5 TRBV12-3/TRBV12-4 ASSLPLETQY
few NA TRBJ1-4 TRBV12-3/TRBV12-4 ASSSGQYPF
NA TRBD2 TRBJ2-1 TRBV9 ASSISGGAFTPEQF
NA NA TRBJ2-3 TRBV6-1 ASSGWIGTDTQY
few NA TRBJ2-1 TRBV12-3/TRBV12-4 ASKRTDRDYNEQF
NA TRBD1 TRBJ1-1 TRBV2 ARARIRDRGNTEAF
NA NA TRBJ2-1 TRBV29-1 SVPGYTLFAQQF
many NA TRBJ2-7 TRBV29-1 SVQGPTYEQY
few NA TRBJ2-1 TRBV6-5 ASSFGAGEQF
few TRBD1 TRBJ2-7 TRBV6-5 ASSSVDRGPYEQY
few TRBD1 TRBJ2-3 TRBV29-1 SVEPGQSFGSTDTQY
NA NA TRBJ2-7 TRBV12-3/TRBV12-4 ASLGSTHYEQY
NA TRBD1 TRBJ2-7 TRBV20-1 SAGPDRGPYEQY
few NA TRBJ2-7 TRBV29-1 SAQQGNYEQY
NA TRBD2 TRBJ2-5 TRBV14 ASSQEGTTKVRGETQY
few TRBD1 TRBJ2-7 TRBV3-1 ASSQFRDRPYEQY
few NA TRBJ2-2 TRBV11-2 ASSLSQAGAEVISNTGELF
few NA TRBJ2-3 TRBV15 ATSSTGPYTDTQY
NA NA TRBJ2-3 TRBV20-1 SARSWTHSTDTQY
few NA TRBJ2-7 TRBV14 ASSQEPYEQY
few TRBD1 TRBJ2-3 TRBV15 ATSRDAGTGTQY
few TRBD2 TRBJ2-7 TRBV30 ALNSGGGYEQY
NA NA TRBJ2-3 TRBV2 AGEGRGSTDTQY
NA TRBD2 TRBJ2-3 TRBV11-2 ASSWGLAGITDTQY
few TRBD2 TRBJ2-1 TRBV7-3 ASSLLAGGSVEQF
NA NA TRBJ2-2 TRBV15 ATSRPGHQDTGELF
NA NA TRBJ2-1 TRBV7-9 ASREGNNEQF
few TRBD1 TRBJ2-7 TRBV4-1 ASSGTGPEQY
many NA TRBJ2-2 TRBV10-3 AISAPENTGELF
NA NA TRBJ2-2 TRBV29-1 SASRGDTGELF
few TRBD2 TRBJ2-1 TRBV20-1 SARGTSEYNEQF
NA NA TRBJ2-7 TRBV5-1 ASSLSWGGYEQY
many NA TRBJ1-5 TRBV5-1 ASSLAPVGTSYQPQH
few NA TRBJ2-2 TRBV7-9 ASSLVATGGELF
few TRBD2 TRBJ2-7 TRBV29-1 SVVGGGLSYEQY
NA NA TRBJ2-1 TRBV2 ASSVVSNNEQF
few TRBD1 TRBJ2-7 TRBV29-1 SGGTGLSYEQY
NA TRBD2 TRBJ2-5 TRBV30 AWSTGLAGLRETQY